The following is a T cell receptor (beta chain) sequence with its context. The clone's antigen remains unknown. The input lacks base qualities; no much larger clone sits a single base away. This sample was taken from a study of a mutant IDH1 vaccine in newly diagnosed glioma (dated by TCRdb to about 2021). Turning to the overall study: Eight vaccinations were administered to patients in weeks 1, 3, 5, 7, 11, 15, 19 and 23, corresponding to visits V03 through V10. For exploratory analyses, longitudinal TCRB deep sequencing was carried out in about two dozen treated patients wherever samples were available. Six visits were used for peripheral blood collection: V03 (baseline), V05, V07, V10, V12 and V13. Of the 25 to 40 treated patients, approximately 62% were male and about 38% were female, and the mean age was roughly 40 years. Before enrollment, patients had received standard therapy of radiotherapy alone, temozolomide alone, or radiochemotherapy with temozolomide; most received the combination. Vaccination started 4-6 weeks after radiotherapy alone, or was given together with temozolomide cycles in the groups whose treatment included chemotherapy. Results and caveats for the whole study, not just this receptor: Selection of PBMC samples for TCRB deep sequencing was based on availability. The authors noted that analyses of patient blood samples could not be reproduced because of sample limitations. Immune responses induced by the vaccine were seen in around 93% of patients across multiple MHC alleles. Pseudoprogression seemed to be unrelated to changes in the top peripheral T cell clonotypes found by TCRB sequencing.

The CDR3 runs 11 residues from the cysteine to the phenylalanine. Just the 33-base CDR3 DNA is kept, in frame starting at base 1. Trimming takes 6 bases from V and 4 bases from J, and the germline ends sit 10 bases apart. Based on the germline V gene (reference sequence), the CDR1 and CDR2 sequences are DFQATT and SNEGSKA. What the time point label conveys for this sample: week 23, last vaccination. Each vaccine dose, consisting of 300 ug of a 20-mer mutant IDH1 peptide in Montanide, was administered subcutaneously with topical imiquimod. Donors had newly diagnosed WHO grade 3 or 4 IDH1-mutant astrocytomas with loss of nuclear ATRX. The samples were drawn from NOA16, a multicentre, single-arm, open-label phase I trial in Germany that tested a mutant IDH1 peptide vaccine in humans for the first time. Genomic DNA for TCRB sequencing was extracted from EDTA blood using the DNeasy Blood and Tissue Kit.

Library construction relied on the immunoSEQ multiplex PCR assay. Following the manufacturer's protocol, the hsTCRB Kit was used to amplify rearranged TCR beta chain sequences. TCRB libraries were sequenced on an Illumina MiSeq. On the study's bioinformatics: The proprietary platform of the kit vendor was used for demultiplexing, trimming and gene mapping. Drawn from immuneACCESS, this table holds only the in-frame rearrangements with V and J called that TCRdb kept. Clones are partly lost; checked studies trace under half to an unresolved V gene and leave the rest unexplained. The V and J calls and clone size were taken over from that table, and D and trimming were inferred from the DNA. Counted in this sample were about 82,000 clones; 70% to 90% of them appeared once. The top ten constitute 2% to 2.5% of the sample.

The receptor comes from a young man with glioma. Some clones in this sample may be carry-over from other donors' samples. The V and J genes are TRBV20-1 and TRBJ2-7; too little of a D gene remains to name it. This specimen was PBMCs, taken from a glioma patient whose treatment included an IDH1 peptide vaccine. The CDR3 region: CSAKRPYEQYF. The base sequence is TGCAGTGCCAAAAGACCTTACGAGCAGTACTTC.